This entry lists 27 T cell receptor beta chains sequenced from one sample in a study of T cell responses to AZD1222 COVID-19 vaccine. The repertoire was sequenced with immunoSEQ multiplex PCR; TCRdb's copy has only in-frame clones and lacks some. There are more than 90,000 clones in the sample; 86% occur only once, and about 16% lies in the top ten. The source was peripheral blood, collected 28 days after the second AZD1222 dose. These receptors were taken from an adult who received the AZD1222 COVID-19 vaccine.

The chain recombines TRBV3-1 (or the pseudogene TRBV3-2) with TRBJ2-1; 8 bases map to TRBD1. The ends lost 0 bases at V and 10 bases at J; junction bases unmatched: 14. CDR1 and CDR2 from the germline V gene are LGHDT and YNNKEL (reference sequence). CDR3 length: 17 residues. The CDR3, as DNA: TGTGCCAGCAGCCAAGAATCTTGGGCACAGGGGGACGGGGAGCAGTTCTTC. Its protein is CASSQESWAQGDGEQFF.

This chain connects TRBV19 to TRBJ2-1, with 8 bases identical to TRBD2. The CDR3 is 16 residues long. The junction had 17 bases not matched to a gene; V was cut back by 7 bases and J by 9 bases. CDR1 and CDR2 from the germline V gene are LNHDA and SQIVND (reference sequence). As DNA, the CDR3 is TGTGCCAGTAAATTTTCCGGGACTAGAGGTTTCCTTGAGCAGTTCTTC. Translation gives CASKFSGTRGFLEQFF.

The chain has TRBV4-1 and TRBJ2-1; D unclear. This CDR3 region has 13 residues. Germline lookup yields CDR1 MGHRA and CDR2 YSYEKL. V shed 0 bases and J shed 2 bases, with 2 bases lying between them. The DNA of the CDR3 is TGCGCCAGCAGCCAAGATCCCTACAATGAGCAGTTCTTC. It encodes CASSQDPYNEQFF.

This clone was seen only once. The chain uses TRBV9 and TRBJ2-3, with D unresolved. The CDR3 has 14 amino acids. V was clipped by 2 bases and J by 4 bases, with 11 bases between them. Germline CDR1 SGDLS, CDR2 YYNGEE. As DNA, the CDR3 is TGTGCCAGCAGCGTCCTCGGCGACGCAGATACGCAGTATTTT. Translation gives CASSVLGDADTQYF.

The chain uses TRBV5-8 and TRBJ2-5, with 7 bases that match TRBD1. Germline CDR1 is SGHTS and CDR2 is YDEGEE. With 0 bases clipped from V and 5 bases from J, the junction kept 13 bases outside the gene matches. The CDR3 length is 17 residues. CDR3 amino acids: CASSLAYRGLNVETQYF. The DNA for the CDR3 is TGTGCCAGCAGCTTGGCCTATAGGGGGCTTAACGTGGAGACCCAGTACTTC. The whole variable domain, filled in from reference TRBV5-8 and TRBJ2-5, reads EAGVTQSPTHLIKTRGQQATLRCSPISGHTSVYWYQQALGLGLQFLLWYDEGEERNRGNFPPRFSGRQFPNYSSELNVNALELEDSALYLCASSLAYRGLNVETQYFGPGTRLLVL.

This chain links TRBV7-9 with TRBJ1-3; D unclear. Trimming shortened V by 4 bases and J by 0 bases, and 10 bases separated the two germline ends. Per the germline V gene, CDR1 is SEHNR and CDR2 is FQNEAQ (reference sequence). The CDR3 extends over 15 amino acids. CDR3 protein: CASSSSQFSGNTIYF. CDR3 nucleotides: TGTGCCAGCAGCTCCAGCCAGTTCTCTGGAAACACCATATATTTT.

This chain connects TRBV7-6 to TRBJ1-5; a possible D gene is TRBD1 (5 bases). Germline-derived CDR1 and CDR2 are SGHVS and FNYEAQ. V lost 5 bases and J lost 1, with 15 bases in between. There are 16 residues in the CDR3. Here the CDR3 reads CASSPGATDSNQPQHF. The DNA of the CDR3 is TGTGCCAGCAGCCCTGGGGCGACAGACAGCAATCAGCCCCAGCATTTT.

Note on this clone: One end of the junction varies from germline; a read error may be responsible. The chain employs TRBV9 and TRBJ1-2; TRBD1 might be the D (5 bases). Germline CDR1 and CDR2: SGDLS and YYNGEE. This CDR3 is 11 amino acids long. In DNA, the CDR3 is TGTGCCAGCACCCGAGGGGATGGTTACACCTTC. This codes for CASTRGDGYTF.

This clone came up a few times. This chain uses TRBV5-6 with TRBJ1-3, with D perhaps matching TRBD1 (6 bases). The CDR3 covers 16 residues. CDR1 is SGHDT and CDR2 is YYEEEE in the germline V gene. Trimming took 4 bases from V and 0 from J, leaving 14 bases between them. CDR3 residues: CASSLDRLSSGNTIYF. DNA of the CDR3: TGTGCCAGCAGCCTTGACAGGCTAAGCTCTGGAAACACCATATATTTT.

This sequence joins TRBV5-4 and TRBJ2-3; possible D gene TRBD1, 6 bases. Per the germline V gene, CDR1 is SGHNT and CDR2 is YYREEE (reference sequence). The CDR3 covers 14 residues. Trimming shortened V by 4 bases and J by 6 bases, and 15 bases separated the two germline ends. The CDR3 loop is CASSPGQSWDTQYF. The CDR3 region has the DNA TGTGCCAGCAGCCCTGGACAGTCCTGGGATACGCAGTATTTT.

This clone has a single count. CDR3 in amino acids: CASSLQGISSPLHF. CDR3 nucleotide sequence: TGTGCCAGCAGCCTTCAGGGGATAAGCTCACCCCTCCACTTT. J is TRBJ1-6 and V is TRBV7-3, with D possibly matching TRBD1 (6 bases). Trimming took off 5 bases at V and 10 bases at J, with 15 bases between the two ends. This CDR3 contains 14 residues. In germline, CDR1 is SGHTA, CDR2 FQGTGA.

The V gene is TRBV11-3, the J gene TRBJ2-1; 9 bases match TRBD2. With V trimmed by 1 base and J by 8 bases, 15 bases remained unmatched. The length of the CDR3 is 18 residues. The germline V gene encodes CDR1 SGHNT and CDR2 YENEEA. The CDR3, as DNA: TGTGCCAGCAGCTTAGGGGTTGGCGGGAGGGCCCGTTTTGATGAGCAGTTCTTC. This encodes CASSLGVGGRARFDEQFF.

V is TRBV20-1 and J is TRBJ1-5; 10 bases align to TRBD1. V lost 6 bases and J lost 5; bases outside the gene matches: 7. CDR1 DFQATT and CDR2 SNEGSKA come from the germline V gene (reference sequence). This CDR3 has 14 residues. DNA for the CDR3: TGCAGTGCCAGTAGTGGACAGGGGGATCAGCCCCAGCATTTT. It specifies CSASSGQGDQPQHF.

The genes are TRBV2 and TRBJ1-1; TRBD1 matches at 9 bases. Germline CDR1 and CDR2: SNHLY and FYNNEI. With 1 base clipped from V and 3 bases from J, the junction kept 3 bases outside the gene matches. The CDR3 length is 15 residues. CDR3 coding DNA: TGTGCCAGCAGTGAAGAGAGGACAGGGGACACTGAAGCTTTCTTT. Its translation is CASSEERTGDTEAFF.

The chain joins TRBV18 to TRBJ1-1; 10 nucleotides align to TRBD1. This CDR3 has 16 amino acids. V trimming: 0 bases; J trimming: 0 bases; junction bases outside the gene matches: 1. Germline V gives CDR1 KGHSH, CDR2 LQKENI. Here the CDR3 DNA reads TGTGCCAGCTCACCACCGGGACAGGGGATGAACACTGAAGCTTTCTTT. Translated, it gives CASSPPGQGMNTEAFF.

This chain links TRBV11-2 with TRBJ2-7, with D unresolved. Deletions cut 0 bases from V and 2 bases from J, with 11 bases between. This CDR3 spans 15 amino acids. The germline CDR1 and CDR2 sequences are SGHAT and FQNNGV. CDR3 DNA: TGTGCCAGCAGCTTAGAACTCTTGTCGGCCTACGAGCAGTACTTC. Its protein product is CASSLELLSAYEQYF.

The chain carries TRBV19 and TRBJ2-6; 7 bases match TRBD1. Germline V lookup: CDR1 LNHDA, CDR2 SQIVND (reference sequence). This CDR3 has 17 residues. Written as DNA, the CDR3 is TGTGCGACCTACGACGTACAGGGGCTTACTGGGGCCAACGTCCTGACTTTC. As protein: CATYDVQGLTGANVLTF.

The chain is built from TRBV6-5 and TRBJ2-7, with 7 positions matching TRBD1. CDR1 and CDR2 from the germline V gene are MNHEY and SVGAGI. The CDR3 runs to 15 residues. The V segment lost 6 bases and the J segment 1 base; nucleotides outside the gene matches: 9. The CDR3 loop reads CASRRLPTGSYEQYF. The CDR3 nucleotides are TGTGCCAGCAGAAGACTTCCGACAGGGTCCTACGAGCAGTACTTC.

The genes are TRBV7-9 and TRBJ2-5, with D uncertain. CDR1 is SEHNR, CDR2 FQNEAQ, per germline (reference sequence). The V end lost 3 bases, the J end lost 2 bases, and 7 bases lay between the germline ends. This CDR3 has 13 amino acids. The CDR3, as DNA: TGTGCCAGCAGCTTTGGCGTACAAGAGACCCAGTACTTC. It yields the protein CASSFGVQETQYF.

The rearrangement uses TRBV4-1 and TRBJ1-2; a weak D match, TRBD1 (5 bases). Trimming pared 0 bases from V and 6 bases from J, leaving 17 bases between. Germline V gives CDR1 MGHRA, CDR2 YSYEKL. This CDR3 contains 16 residues. CDR3 loop: CASSQERDARGDGYTF. For the CDR3, the DNA is TGCGCCAGCAGCCAAGAGCGGGACGCCCGGGGGGATGGCTACACCTTC.

The chain has TRBV30 and TRBJ2-1; TRBD2 agrees at 7 bases. The junction had 5 bases not matched to a gene; V was cut back by 3 bases and J by 9 bases. This CDR3 has 12 amino acids. Germline CDR1 is GTSNPN and CDR2 is SVGIG (reference sequence). For the CDR3, the DNA is TGTGCCTGGAGCGAGGGGAGGGGTGAGCAGTTCTTC. Protein sequence: CAWSEGRGEQFF.

V is TRBV4-1 and J is TRBJ2-1; TRBD1 might be the D (6 bases). V was pared by 5 bases and J by 2 bases, with 19 bases between. CDR3 length equals 17 residues. Germline values: CDR1 MGHRA, CDR2 YSYEKL. This CDR3 is CASSARLRGSAYNEQFF. The CDR3 DNA reads TGCGCCAGCAGCGCTCGGCTAAGGGGGTCGGCCTACAATGAGCAGTTCTTC.

The chain employs TRBV27 and TRBJ2-4; tentatively, D is TRBD1 (6 bases). V was pared by 6 bases and J by 0 bases, with 15 bases between. Germline V gene sequence: CDR1 MNHEY, CDR2 SMNVEV (reference sequence). This CDR3 is 16 amino acids long. The CDR3 coding sequence is TGTGCCAGCAGGCCCTTGACAGGTCTAGCCAAAAACATTCAGTACTTC. Translation: CASRPLTGLAKNIQYF.

This chain joins TRBV7-6 and TRBJ2-1; D perhaps matches TRBD2 (6 bases). V shed 7 bases and J shed 3 bases, with 16 bases lying between them. The germline gives CDR1 SGHVS, CDR2 FNYEAQ. CDR3 length: 15 residues. CDR3 coding DNA: TGTGCCAGCAACCCGGGAGAGGGCGGCTACAATGAGCAGTTCTTC. This sequence encodes CASNPGEGGYNEQFF.

The genes are TRBV29-1 and TRBJ2-1; tentatively, D is TRBD2 (6 bases). This CDR3 spans 14 amino acids. Trimming left V 4 bases short and J 0 bases short, with 10 bases between. Germline V gives CDR1 SQVTM, CDR2 ANQGSEA. This CDR3 is CSVVLGSSYNEQFF. Written as DNA, the CDR3 is TGCAGCGTTGTACTCGGGAGCTCCTACAATGAGCAGTTCTTC.

V is TRBV10-1 and J is TRBJ1-2; D might be TRBD1 (5 bases). In germline, CDR1 is WNHNN, CDR2 SYGVQD (reference sequence). Trimming removed 8 bases at V and 5 bases at J, with 12 bases between. This CDR3 contains 12 residues. The chain's CDR3 is CASPAGGYGYTF. The CDR3 nucleotides are TGCGCCAGCCCTGCTGGGGGATATGGCTACACCTTC.

The chain is built from TRBV27 and TRBJ2-1; D gene uncertain. This CDR3 is built from 13 residues. In germline, CDR1 is MNHEY, CDR2 SMNVEV (reference sequence). Trimming cost V 2 bases and J 5 bases, with 7 bases left between them. The CDR3 loop reads CASSLRVDNEQFF. The CDR3 DNA follows: TGTGCCAGCAGTTTACGAGTTGACAATGAGCAGTTCTTC.